This T cell receptor beta chain was identified during a study of T cell responses to AZD1222 COVID-19 vaccine. Using immunoSEQ multiplex PCR, the repertoire was profiled, and TCRdb retains in-frame clones only, with some absent. The repertoire holds over 110,000 clones, with approximately 90% as singletons. Germline V gives CDR1 LNHDA, CDR2 SQIVND (reference sequence). The CDR3 consists of 14 residues. With 5 bases clipped from V and 4 bases from J, the junction kept 5 bases outside the gene matches. With respect to this clone: Its antigen is as yet unknown.

Study results and caveats: The study identified only five or six AZD1222 recipients as seropositive at baseline.

The sample consisted of peripheral blood, taken 28 days after the second AZD1222 dose. The receptor was isolated from an adult who received the AZD1222 COVID-19 vaccine. The rearrangement links TRBV19 to TRBJ2-1; TRBD2 matches 7 bases. CDR3 in DNA: TGTGCCAGTAGTTTCGCGGGAGTGTACAATGAGCAGTTCTTC. Amino acid sequence: CASSFAGVYNEQFF.